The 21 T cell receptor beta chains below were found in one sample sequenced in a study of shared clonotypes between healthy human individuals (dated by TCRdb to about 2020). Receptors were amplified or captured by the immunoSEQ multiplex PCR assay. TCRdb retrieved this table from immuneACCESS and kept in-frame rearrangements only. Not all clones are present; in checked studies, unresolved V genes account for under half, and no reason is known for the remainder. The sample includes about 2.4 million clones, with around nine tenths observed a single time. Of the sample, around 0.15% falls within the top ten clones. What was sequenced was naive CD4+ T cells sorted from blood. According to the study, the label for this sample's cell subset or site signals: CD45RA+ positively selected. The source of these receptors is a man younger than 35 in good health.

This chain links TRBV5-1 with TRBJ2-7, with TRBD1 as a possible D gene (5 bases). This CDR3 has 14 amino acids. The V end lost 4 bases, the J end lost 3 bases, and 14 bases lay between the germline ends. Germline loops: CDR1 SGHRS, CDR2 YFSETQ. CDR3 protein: CASSIDSRFYEQYF. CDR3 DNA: TGCGCCAGCAGCATAGACAGCCGCTTCTACGAGCAGTACTTC.

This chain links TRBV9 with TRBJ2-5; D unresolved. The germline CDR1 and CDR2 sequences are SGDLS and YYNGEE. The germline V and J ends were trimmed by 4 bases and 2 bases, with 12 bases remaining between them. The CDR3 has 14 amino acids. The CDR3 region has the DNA TGTGCCAGCAGCCCCCACACCTTTCAAGAGACCCAGTACTTC. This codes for CASSPHTFQETQYF. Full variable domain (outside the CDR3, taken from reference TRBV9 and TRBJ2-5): DSGVTQTPKHLITATGQRVTLRCSPRSGDLSVYWYQQSLDQGLQFLIQYYNGEERAKGNILERFSAQQFPDLHSELNLSSLELGDSALYFCASSPHTFQETQYFGPGTRLLVL.

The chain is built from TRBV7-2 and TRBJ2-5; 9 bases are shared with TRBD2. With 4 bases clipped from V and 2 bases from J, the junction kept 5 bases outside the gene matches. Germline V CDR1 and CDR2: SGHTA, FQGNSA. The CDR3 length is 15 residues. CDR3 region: CASSSRLAAQETQYF. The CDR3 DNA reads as TGTGCCAGCAGCTCCAGACTAGCGGCTCAAGAGACCCAGTACTTC.

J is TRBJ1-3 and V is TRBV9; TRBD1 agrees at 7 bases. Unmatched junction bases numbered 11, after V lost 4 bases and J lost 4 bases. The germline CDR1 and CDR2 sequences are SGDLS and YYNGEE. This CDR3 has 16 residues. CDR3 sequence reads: CASSLEDRLGGNTIYF. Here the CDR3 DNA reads TGTGCCAGCAGCCTAGAGGACAGGCTCGGAGGAAACACCATATATTTT.

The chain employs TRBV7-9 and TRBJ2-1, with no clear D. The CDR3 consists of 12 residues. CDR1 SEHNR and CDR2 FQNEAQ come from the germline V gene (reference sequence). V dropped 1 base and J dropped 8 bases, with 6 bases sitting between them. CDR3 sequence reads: CASSLDWDEQFF. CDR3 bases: TGTGCCAGCAGCTTAGATTGGGATGAGCAGTTCTTC.

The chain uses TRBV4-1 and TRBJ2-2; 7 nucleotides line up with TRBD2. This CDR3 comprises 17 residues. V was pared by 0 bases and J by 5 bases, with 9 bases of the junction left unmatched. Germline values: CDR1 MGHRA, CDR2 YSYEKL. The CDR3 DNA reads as TGCGCCAGCAGCCAAGATCGAAGCGGGACCTCTACCGGGGAGCTGTTTTTT. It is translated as CASSQDRSGTSTGELFF.

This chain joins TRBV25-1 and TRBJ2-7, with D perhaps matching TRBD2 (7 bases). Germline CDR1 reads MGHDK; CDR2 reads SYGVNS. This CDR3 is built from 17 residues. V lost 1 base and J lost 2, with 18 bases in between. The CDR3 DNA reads TGTGCCAGCAGTGAATTAGGGGGAGGGCCAGGGACCTACGAGCAGTACTTC. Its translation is CASSELGGGPGTYEQYF.

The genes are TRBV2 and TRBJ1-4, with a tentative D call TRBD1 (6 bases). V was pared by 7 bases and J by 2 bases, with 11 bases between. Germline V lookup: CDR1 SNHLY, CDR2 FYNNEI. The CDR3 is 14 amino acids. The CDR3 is CASIGGLTNEKLFF. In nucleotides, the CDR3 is TGTGCCAGCATCGGGGGCCTTACTAATGAAAAACTGTTTTTT.

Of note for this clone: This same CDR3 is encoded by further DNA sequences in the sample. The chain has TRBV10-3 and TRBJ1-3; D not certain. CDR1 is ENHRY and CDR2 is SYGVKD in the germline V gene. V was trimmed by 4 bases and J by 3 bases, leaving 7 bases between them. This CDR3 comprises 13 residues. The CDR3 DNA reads TGTGCCATCAGTGGTGGGAGTGGAAACACCATATATTTT. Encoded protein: CAISGGSGNTIYF.

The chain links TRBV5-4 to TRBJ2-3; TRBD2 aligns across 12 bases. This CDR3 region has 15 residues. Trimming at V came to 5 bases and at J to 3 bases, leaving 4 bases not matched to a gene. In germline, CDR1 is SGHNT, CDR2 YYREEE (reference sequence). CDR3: CASRRGLAGTDTQYF. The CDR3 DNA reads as TGTGCCAGCAGACGGGGACTAGCGGGTACAGATACGCAGTATTTT.

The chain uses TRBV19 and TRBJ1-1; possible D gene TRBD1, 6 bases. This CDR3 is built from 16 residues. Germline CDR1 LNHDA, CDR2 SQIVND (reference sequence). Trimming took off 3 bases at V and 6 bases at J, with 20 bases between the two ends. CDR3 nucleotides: TGTGCCAGTAGTATCTTGTTAGGAGGGGGAGGTTCTGAAGCTTTCTTT. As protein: CASSILLGGGGSEAFF.

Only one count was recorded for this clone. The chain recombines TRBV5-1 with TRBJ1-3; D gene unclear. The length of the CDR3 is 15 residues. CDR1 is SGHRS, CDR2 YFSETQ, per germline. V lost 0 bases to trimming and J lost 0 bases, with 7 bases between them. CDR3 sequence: CASSLDGISGNTIYF. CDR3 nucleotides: TGCGCCAGCAGCTTGGATGGAATCTCTGGAAACACCATATATTTT.

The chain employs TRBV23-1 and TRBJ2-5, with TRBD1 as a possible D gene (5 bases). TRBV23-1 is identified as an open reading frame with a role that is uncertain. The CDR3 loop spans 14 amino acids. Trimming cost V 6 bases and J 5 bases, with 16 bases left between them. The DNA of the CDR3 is TGCGCCAGCAGACTCACAGGTAGCTCGGAGACCCAGTACTTC. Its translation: CASRLTGSSETQYF.

The CDR3 bases are TGTGCCAGCAGCAGGGGCCCTTATAGCAATCAGCCCCAGCATTTT. The encoded protein is CASSRGPYSNQPQHF. The chain recombines TRBV5-5 with TRBJ1-5; tentative D call: TRBD1 (5 bases). CDR3 length: 15 residues. From germline, CDR1 is SGHKS and CDR2 YYEKEE (reference sequence). V gave up 4 bases and J gave up 0 bases, with 11 bases separating them.

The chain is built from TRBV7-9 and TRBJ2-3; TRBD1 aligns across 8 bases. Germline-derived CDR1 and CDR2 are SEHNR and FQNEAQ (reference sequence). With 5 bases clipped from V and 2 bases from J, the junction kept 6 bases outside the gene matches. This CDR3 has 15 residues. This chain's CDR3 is CASSPGQAFTDTQYF. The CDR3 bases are TGTGCCAGCAGCCCGGGACAGGCCTTCACAGATACGCAGTATTTT. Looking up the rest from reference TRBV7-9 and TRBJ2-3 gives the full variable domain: DTGVSQNPRHKITKRGQNVTFRCDPISEHNRLYWYRQTLGQGPEFLTYFQNEAQLEKSRLLSDRFSAERPKGSFSTLEIQRTEQGDSAMYLCASSPGQAFTDTQYFGPGTRLTVL.

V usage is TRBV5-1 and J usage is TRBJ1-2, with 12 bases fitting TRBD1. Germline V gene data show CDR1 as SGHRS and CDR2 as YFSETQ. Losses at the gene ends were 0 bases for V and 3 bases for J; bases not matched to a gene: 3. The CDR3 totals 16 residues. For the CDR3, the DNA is TGCGCCAGCAGCTTGGGAGGGACAGGGGGCCACTATGGCTACACCTTC. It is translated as CASSLGGTGGHYGYTF.

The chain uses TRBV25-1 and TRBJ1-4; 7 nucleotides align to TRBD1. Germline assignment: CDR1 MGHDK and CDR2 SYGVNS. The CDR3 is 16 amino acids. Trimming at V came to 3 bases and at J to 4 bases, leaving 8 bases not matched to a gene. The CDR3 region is CASSDLRDRINEKLFF. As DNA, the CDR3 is TGTGCCAGCAGTGATCTCCGGGACAGAATTAATGAAAAACTGTTTTTT.

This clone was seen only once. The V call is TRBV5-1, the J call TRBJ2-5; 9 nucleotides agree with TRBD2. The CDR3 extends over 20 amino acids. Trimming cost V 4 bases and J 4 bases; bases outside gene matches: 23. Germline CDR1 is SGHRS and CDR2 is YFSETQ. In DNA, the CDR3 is TGCGCCAGCAGCCCGGCCCCTGGGGGCGCGAGCGGGAGGATCCGAGAGACCCAGTACTTC. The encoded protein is CASSPAPGGASGRIRETQYF.

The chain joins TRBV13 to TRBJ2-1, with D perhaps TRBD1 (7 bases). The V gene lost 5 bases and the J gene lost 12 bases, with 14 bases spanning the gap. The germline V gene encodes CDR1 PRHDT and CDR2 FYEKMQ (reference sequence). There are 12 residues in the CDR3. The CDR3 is CASSLQGEVQFF. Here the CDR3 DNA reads TGTGCCAGCAGCCTTCAGGGGGAGGTGCAGTTCTTC.

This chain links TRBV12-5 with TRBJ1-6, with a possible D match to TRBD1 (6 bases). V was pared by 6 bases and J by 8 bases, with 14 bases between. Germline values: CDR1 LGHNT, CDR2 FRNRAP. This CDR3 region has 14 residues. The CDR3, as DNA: TGTGCTAGTGGGAGGGCCAGGGGATATTCACCCCTCCACTTT. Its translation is CASGRARGYSPLHF.

The chain's CDR3 is CASSLRLNEETQYF. CDR3 bases: TGTGCCAGCAGCTTGAGGCTAAACGAAGAGACCCAGTACTTC. The chain is built from TRBV5-4 and TRBJ2-5, with D unclear. Germline assignment: CDR1 SGHNT and CDR2 YYREEE (reference sequence). CDR3 length: 14 amino acids. V lost 1 base and J lost 3, with 10 bases in between.